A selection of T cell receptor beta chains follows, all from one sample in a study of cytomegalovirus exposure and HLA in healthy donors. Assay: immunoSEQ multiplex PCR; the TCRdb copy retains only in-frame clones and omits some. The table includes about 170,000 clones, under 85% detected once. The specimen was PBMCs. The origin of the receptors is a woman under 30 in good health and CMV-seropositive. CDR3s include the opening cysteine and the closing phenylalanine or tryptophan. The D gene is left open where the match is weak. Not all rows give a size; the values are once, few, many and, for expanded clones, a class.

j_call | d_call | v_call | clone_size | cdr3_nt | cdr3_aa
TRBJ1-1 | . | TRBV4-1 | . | TGCGCCAGCAGCATTACCATGGAGGACAACACTGAAGCTTTCTTT | CASSITMEDNTEAFF
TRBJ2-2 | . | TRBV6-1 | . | TGTGCCAGCAGTGACTATGGACACGCGAACACCGGGGAGCTGTTTTTT | CASSDYGHANTGELFF
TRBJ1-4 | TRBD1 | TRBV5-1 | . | TGCGCCAGCAGCACGGGACAGGGCTATGAAAAACTGTTTTTT | CASSTGQGYEKLFF
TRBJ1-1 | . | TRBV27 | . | TGTGCCAGCAGTCAAGACAAAACAGAAGCTTTCTTT | CASSQDKTEAFF
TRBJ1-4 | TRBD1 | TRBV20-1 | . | TGCAGTGCTACGGACAGGGAAAAACTGTTTTTT | CSATDREKLFF
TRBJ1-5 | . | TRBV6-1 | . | TGTGCCAGCAGTCCGATGGGGGGACAGCCCCAGCATTTT | CASSPMGGQPQHF
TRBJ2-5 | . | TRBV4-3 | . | TGCGCCAGCAGCCAATTATTTGGGGGGGCCCGCGAGACCCAGTACTTC | CASSQLFGGARETQYF
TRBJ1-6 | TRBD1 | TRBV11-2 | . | TGTGCCAGCAGCCCCAGGGGGAATAATTCACCCCTCCACTTT | CASSPRGNNSPLHF
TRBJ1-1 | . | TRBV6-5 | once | TGTGCCAGCAGTCTTAGACAACACACTGAAGCTTTCTTT | CASSLRQHTEAFF
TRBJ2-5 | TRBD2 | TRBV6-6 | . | TGTGCCGGACGGACTAGCGAGAGAGAGACCCAGTACTTC | CAGRTSERETQYF
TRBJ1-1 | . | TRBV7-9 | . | TGTGCCAGCAGCTTAGGTGAGGGATTTCAGAAGACTGAAGCTTTCTTT | CASSLGEGFQKTEAFF
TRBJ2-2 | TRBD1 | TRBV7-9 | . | TGTGCCAGCAGTCCGGGACAGGGGGCTTCCGGGGAGCTGTTTTTT | CASSPGQGASGELFF
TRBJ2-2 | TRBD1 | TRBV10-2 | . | TGCGCCAACTCGGGACAGGGTTTTGGCGGGGAGCTGTTTTTT | CANSGQGFGGELFF
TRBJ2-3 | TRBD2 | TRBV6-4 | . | TGTGCTACTGCCCCCCGGGGGGGCAGAGATACGCAGTATTTT | CATAPRGGRDTQYF
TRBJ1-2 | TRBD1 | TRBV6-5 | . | TGTGCCAGCAGAAAAGGACAGGGAAATGGCTACACCTTC | CASRKGQGNGYTF
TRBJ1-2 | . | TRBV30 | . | TGTGCCTGGCGGGTTCAGGGTTCCTATGGCTACACCTTC | CAWRVQGSYGYTF
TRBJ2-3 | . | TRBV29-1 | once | TGCAGCGTTGACGAGGTGGGGCAGTATTTT | CSVDEVGQYF
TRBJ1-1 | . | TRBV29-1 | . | TGCAGCGTTGTGGGGCCTGGTGGGGGAGGGACTGAAGCTTTCTTT | CSVVGPGGGGTEAFF
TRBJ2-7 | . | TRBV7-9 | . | TGTGCCAGCAGCTCCGCCGGGACCTACGAGCAGTACTTC | CASSSAGTYEQYF
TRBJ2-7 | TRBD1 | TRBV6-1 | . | TGTGCCAGCAGAAAGACAGGGACGACCTACGAGCAGTACTTC | CASRKTGTTYEQYF
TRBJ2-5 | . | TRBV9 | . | TGTGCCAGCAGCGTAGTCAGCGGGCAAGAGACCCAGTACTTC | CASSVVSGQETQYF
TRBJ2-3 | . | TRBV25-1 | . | TGTGCCAGCAGTGACAGGGGTGACGGAGGCACAGATACGCAGTATTTT | CASSDRGDGGTDTQYF
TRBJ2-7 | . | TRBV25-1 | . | TGTGCCAGCAGTGAGTCCGGTAAAGCGTCCTACGAGCAGTACTTC | CASSESGKASYEQYF
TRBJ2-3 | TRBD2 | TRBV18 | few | TGTGCCAGCTCACCTGAGACTAGCGGGACAGATACGCAGTATTTT | CASSPETSGTDTQYF
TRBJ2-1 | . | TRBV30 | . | TGTGCCTGGGAAATCGCAGGGAATGAGCAGTTCTTC | CAWEIAGNEQFF